This T cell receptor (beta chain) was sequenced during a study of cytomegalovirus exposure and HLA in healthy donors. PCR primers comprised 60 Vbeta and 13 Jbeta primers. The data were produced by immunoSEQ multiplex PCR, yet TCRdb's version contains in-frame clones alone and is incomplete. The table lists roughly 78,000 clones. After removal of 2 bases from V and 5 bases from J, the junction contained 7 bases not matched to a gene. The germline V gene encodes CDR1 LNHDA and CDR2 SQIVND (reference sequence). The CDR3 covers 17 residues. This rearrangement joins TRBV19 to TRBJ2-1; 12 nucleotides line up with TRBD2. The origin of this receptor is a boy aged 5-17 years in good health and CMV-seronegative. Sequences were obtained from PBMCs. The CDR3 protein is CASSITTRTSGNNEQFF. As DNA, the CDR3 is TGTGCCAGTAGTATAACCACCAGGACTAGCGGGAACAATGAGCAGTTCTTC.